This TCR beta chain was identified during a study of shared clonotypes between healthy human individuals. Concerning this clone itself: The target antigen is unknown.

Selected positively for CCR7 and CD45RO-negative, naive CD8 cells excluded terminally differentiated effector memory CD45RA+ cells. Germline CDR1 is MNHEY and CDR2 is SMNVEV (reference sequence). The length of the CDR3 is 14 residues. The V segment lost 6 bases and the J segment 7 bases; nucleotides outside the gene matches: 4. At the deep level, the assay was run. Sequenced by immunoSEQ multiplex PCR; TCRdb stores in-frame clones only, minus some. Seen here are about 1.9 million clones, over 85% observed once, and the top ten hold about 1.7%. Study conclusions and caveats: Investigators collected only blood, and repertoires in tissues likely differ.

The origin of this receptor is a young man in good health. Some clones in this sample may be carry-over from other donors' samples. The chain recombines TRBV27 with TRBJ1-4; 11 bases agree with TRBD1. Sequencing was performed on naive CD8+ T cells from PBMCs. CDR3 nucleotides: TGTGCCAGCAGCTGGGACAGGGGGACTGAAAAACTGTTTTTT. Protein sequence: CASSWDRGTEKLFF.